The entry below gives a single T cell receptor (beta chain) sequence along with its context. The antigen is undetermined. The junction differs from germline at one of its ends, possibly a read error. Unique molecular identifiers had been added to the TCR beta cDNA libraries. TCRdb passed the PCR reads through MiXCR, listing each CDR3 protein once. In the table there are more than 450,000 distinct CDR3 sequences, roughly 40% of which are singletons. Looked up from germline, CDR1 is DFQATT and CDR2 is SNEGSKA (reference sequence). The CDR3 extends over 17 amino acids. The entry originates in a study of post-analysis software for immune sequencing data. Across the study: The cohort encompassed relapsing-remitting, secondary progressive and progressive-relapsing multiple sclerosis disease courses.

Study findings and constraints: The five TRBV segments detected at higher frequency in patients than in controls included TRBV5-6, TRBV5-1 and TRBV20-1.

The rearrangement joins TRBV20-1 to TRBJ2-1; TRBD2 matches at 9 bases. The sample comprised blood. This TCR came from a girl between 10 and 17 years old with multiple sclerosis. The CDR3 loop reads CSASRGSGGRSYNEQVF. The CDR3 DNA sequence: TGCAGTGCTAGTAGGGGTAGCGGGGGCCGCTCCTACAATGAGCAGGTCTTC.